This T cell receptor (beta chain) was observed in a study of STAT5B mutations in CD4+ large granular lymphocyte leukemia. This clone was detected only a few times. Sequencing was performed with immunoSEQ multiplex PCR; in TCRdb, only in-frame clones are kept and a portion is missing. Here the sample spans 7,500 to 8,500 clones, approximately 83% being singletons. Depending on availability, patient cells were bead-separated fractions or unselected PBMC. The CDR3 sequence is 10 residues long. Trimming left V 5 bases short and J 8 bases short, with 9 bases between. Germline loops: CDR1 GTSNPN, CDR2 SVGIG (reference sequence).

Sequences were obtained from PBMCs. The genes are TRBV30 and TRBJ1-2; D not certain. The clonotype originates from a woman aged 55-69 years with CD4+ T-cell large granular lymphocyte leukemia. The CDR3 loop is CAWDNGGYTF. CDR3 sequence (DNA): TGTGCCTGGGACAATGGCGGCTACACCTTC.